The entry below gives a single TCR beta chain sequence along with its context. The data were obtained in a study of blood T cell repertoires in COVID-19. Study details: Researchers got acute and convalescent COVID-19 samples from the United States, Italy and Spain. The analysed material was cDNA or gDNA that came from T cells, B-cell-depleted T cells, or PBMCs.

The repertoire was sequenced with immunoSEQ multiplex PCR; TCRdb's copy has only in-frame clones and lacks some. The sample records approximately 70,000 clones, roughly four fifths being singletons. This CDR3 is built from 11 residues. V was pared by 8 bases and J by 6 bases, with 8 bases between. From germline, CDR1 is MNHEY and CDR2 SVGAGI. Those enrolled in Seattle joined during active infection and were followed longitudinally afterward. The source material was peripheral blood. The gene calls are TRBV6-5 and TRBJ2-1, with D uncertain. The source is a man between 60 and 75 years old with COVID-19, enrolled during active disease. DNA for the CDR3: TGTGCCAGCCTCTACCGCAATGAGCAGTTCTTC. It is translated as CASLYRNEQFF.